This entry is about one T cell receptor beta chain. This could be a read error, since a much larger clone is one nucleotide away. This sample was taken from a study of regulatory T cells in long-lasting Graves disease. Arm-PCR of CDR3 regions and iRepertoire HTBI primers were the basis on which TCR beta libraries were built. One entry per CDR3 protein, called by TCRdb with MiXCR from the multiplex PCR reads. Of some 560,000 distinct CDR3 sequences listed, about 16% were seen once; the top ten hold approximately 25%. Time point in this sample: newly diagnosed GD, antithyroid drugs for less than 3 months. Scientists built the TCR library using RNA that was extracted from PBMCs. Per germline, CDR1 SGHDN and CDR2 FVKESK. The CDR3 is 16 residues long. These data also featured in a second study, about T cells in Graves' hyperthyroidism and ophthalmopathy. That investigation notes: Used for diagnoses were clinical symptoms, serum thyroxine and TRAb, thyroid ultrasound and orbital computed tomography. The majority of expanded thyroid clonotypes above 0.001 also appeared in blood.

The chain combines TRBV14 with TRBJ2-3, with D perhaps matching TRBD1 or TRBD2 (5 bases each). Sequencing was performed on peripheral blood mononuclear cells (PBMCs), taken at new diagnosis, from a patient treated with antithyroid drugs. This receptor was obtained from a woman aged 35-65 years with Graves disease. The CDR3 region is CAGSTHPPGPTDTQYF. The DNA of the CDR3 is TGTGCCGGCAGCACACACCCACCGGGGCCCACAGATACGCAGTATTTT.